One and the same sample provided the 10 T cell receptor beta chains below, sequenced in a study of blood T cell repertoires in COVID-19. Only in-frame clones appear in the TCRdb table, and some are missing; sequencing was by immunoSEQ multiplex PCR. The sample includes some 180,000 clones, around 91% of them seen just once. The material sequenced was peripheral blood. The receptors shown here come from a man between 50 and 59 years old with acute or convalescent COVID-19.

This clone was seen a single time. Its ends do not fully match the called genes, so a read error is possible. This chain links TRBV27 with TRBJ2-7; TRBD1 might be the D (5 bases). Per the germline V gene, CDR1 is MNHEY and CDR2 is SMNVEV (reference sequence). The CDR3 is made up of 15 amino acids. CDR3 nucleotides: TGTGCCAGCAGCTTATCTCGGGCAGGGAACTACGAGCAGTACTTC. It specifies CASSLSRAGNYEQYF.

The genes are TRBV7-6 and TRBJ2-2; 11 bases are a match to TRBD2. CDR1 and CDR2 (germline): SGHVS, FNYEAQ. The CDR3 spans 17 residues. V dropped 5 bases and J dropped 3; count of bases not matched to a gene: 8. This CDR3 is CASSASTSGIYTGELFF. CDR3 coding DNA: TGTGCCAGCAGCGCCTCGACTAGCGGGATCTACACCGGGGAGCTGTTTTTT. Supplemented by reference TRBV7-6 and TRBJ2-2, the full variable domain reads GAGVSQSPRYKVTKRGQDVALRCDPISGHVSLYWYRQALGQGPEFLTYFNYEAQQDKSGLPNDRFSAERPEGSISTLTIQRTEQRDSAMYRCASSASTSGIYTGELFFGEGSRLTVL.

The rearrangement joins TRBV7-2 to TRBJ2-5, with 7 bases aligning to TRBD1. The CDR3 totals 16 residues. V was pared by 4 bases and J by 1 base, with 9 bases of the junction left unmatched. Germline V gives CDR1 SGHTA, CDR2 FQGNSA. CDR3 nucleotide sequence: TGTGCCAGCAGCTCCTTAGACAGGGTAGGCCAAGAGACCCAGTACTTC. Protein product: CASSSLDRVGQETQYF.

A word on this clone: Other DNA sequences in this specimen translate into the identical CDR3. The CDR3 sequence: CASSSYQPQHF. The DNA for the CDR3 is TGTGCCAGCAGCTCTTATCAGCCCCAGCATTTT. The J gene is TRBJ1-5, the V gene TRBV28; D remains ambiguous. The CDR3 contains 11 residues. With 6 bases removed from V and 5 bases from J, the gap between germline ends came to 5 bases. Germline lookup yields CDR1 MDHEN and CDR2 SYDVKM.

This clone was observed once. This chain connects TRBV28 to TRBJ1-2, with a weak D call TRBD1 (6 bases). CDR1 MDHEN and CDR2 SYDVKM come from the germline V gene. This CDR3 region has 14 residues. Deletions cut 6 bases from V and 4 bases from J, with 15 bases between. Written as DNA, the CDR3 is TGTGCCAGCAGCCCGGGGGGGCGCTTCTATGGCTACACCTTC. Protein: CASSPGGRFYGYTF.

The chain uses TRBV7-2 and TRBJ2-3; D is possibly TRBD2 (6 bases). Germline V CDR1 and CDR2: SGHTA, FQGNSA. The CDR3 loop spans 17 amino acids. With 5 bases removed from V and 0 bases from J, the gap between germline ends came to 18 bases. The CDR3 region has the DNA TGTGCCAGCAGCCCTTTCCCCCCGGGAGCTAGCACAGATACGCAGTATTTT. Translation: CASSPFPPGASTDTQYF.

The chain employs TRBV10-1 and TRBJ2-3; D possibly corresponds to TRBD1 (5 bases). This CDR3 spans 12 amino acids. Trimming shortened V by 3 bases and J by 5 bases, and 6 bases separated the two germline ends. Germline V gives CDR1 WNHNN, CDR2 SYGVQD (reference sequence). The CDR3 sequence: CASSEGEDTQYF. The DNA for the CDR3 is TGCGCCAGCAGTGAAGGGGAAGATACGCAGTATTTT.

The rearrangement joins TRBV10-3 to TRBJ1-3, with TRBD1 identical over 12 bases. Germline V lookup: CDR1 ENHRY, CDR2 SYGVKD. The J segment lost 4 bases and the V segment lost 6 bases, leaving 10 bases of the junction unmatched. The CDR3 loop spans 17 amino acids. CDR3 coding DNA: TGTGCCATCAGCGCGGGACAGGGGGCAGGGGCGGGAAACACCATATATTTT. It specifies CAISAGQGAGAGNTIYF.

CDR3 in DNA: TGTGCCAGCAGTTTACAAACCGACAGCAGTGGCTACACCTTC. Translated, it gives CASSLQTDSSGYTF. The rearrangement links TRBV27 to TRBJ1-2; D possibly corresponds to TRBD1 (5 bases). There are 14 residues in the CDR3. V was clipped by 2 bases and J by 7 bases, with 14 bases between them. In germline, CDR1 is MNHEY, CDR2 SMNVEV (reference sequence).

The CDR3 DNA sequence: TGTGCCAGCAGCTTATCGGGAGTAAGCGAGACCCAGTACTTC. This sequence encodes CASSLSGVSETQYF. The chain combines TRBV7-7 with TRBJ2-5; possibly TRBD2 for D (6 bases). CDR1 and CDR2 (germline): SSHAT, FNYEAQ (reference sequence). The CDR3 contains 14 residues. V lost 2 bases and J lost 5, with 12 bases in between.